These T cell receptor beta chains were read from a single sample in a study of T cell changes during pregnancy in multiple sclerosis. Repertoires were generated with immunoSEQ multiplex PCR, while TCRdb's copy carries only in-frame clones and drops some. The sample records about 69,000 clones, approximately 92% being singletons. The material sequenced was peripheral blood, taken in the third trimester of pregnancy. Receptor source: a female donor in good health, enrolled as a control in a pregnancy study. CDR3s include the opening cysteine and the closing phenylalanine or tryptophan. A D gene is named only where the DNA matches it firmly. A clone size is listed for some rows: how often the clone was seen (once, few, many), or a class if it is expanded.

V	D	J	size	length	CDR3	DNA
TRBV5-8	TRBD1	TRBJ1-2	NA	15	CASSLSGGHNYGYTF	TGTGCCAGCAGCTTATCAGGGGGGCATAACTATGGCTACACCTTC
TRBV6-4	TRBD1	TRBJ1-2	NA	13	CASRQGADYGYTF	TGTGCCAGCAGGCAGGGGGCTGACTATGGCTACACCTTC
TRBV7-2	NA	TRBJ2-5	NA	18	CASSLRQGAGGPLQTQYF	TGTGCCAGCAGCTTAAGGCAGGGGGCGGGGGGGCCTCTGCAGACCCAGTACTTC
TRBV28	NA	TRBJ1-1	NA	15	CASSFSARGLGEAFF	TGTGCCAGCAGTTTTTCTGCTCGGGGTTTAGGTGAAGCTTTCTTT
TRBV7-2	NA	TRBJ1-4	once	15	CASSSQRATNEKLFF	TGTGCCAGCAGCTCCCAGAGGGCAACTAATGAAAAACTGTTTTTT
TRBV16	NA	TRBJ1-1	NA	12	CASSPRQHEAFF	TGTGCCAGCAGCCCGCGACAGCATGAAGCTTTCTTT
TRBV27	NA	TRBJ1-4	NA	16	CASSPLLGGQWEKLFF	TGTGCCAGCAGTCCTCTCCTGGGGGGGCAGTGGGAAAAACTGTTTTTT
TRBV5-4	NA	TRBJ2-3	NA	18	CASSFYFSVESSTDTQYF	TGTGCCAGCAGCTTTTATTTTTCGGTAGAGAGTAGCACAGATACGCAGTATTTT
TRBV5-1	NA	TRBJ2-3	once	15	CASSLVGVSTDTQYF	TGCGCCAGCAGCTTGGTCGGGGTTAGCACAGATACGCAGTATTTT
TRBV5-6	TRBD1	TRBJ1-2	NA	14	CASSFVGTGHGYTF	TGTGCCAGCAGCTTTGTTGGGACAGGACATGGCTACACCTTC
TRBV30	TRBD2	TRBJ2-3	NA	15	CAWEGGRPLGDTQYF	TGTGCCTGGGAGGGCGGGAGACCGTTGGGGGATACGCAGTATTTT
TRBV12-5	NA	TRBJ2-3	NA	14	CASAARQGLDTQYF	TGTGCTAGTGCCGCGAGGCAGGGCTTAGATACGCAGTATTTT
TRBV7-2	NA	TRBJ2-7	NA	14	CASSLGSGTYEQYF	TGTGCCAGCAGCTTAGGGTCCGGGACCTACGAGCAGTACTTC
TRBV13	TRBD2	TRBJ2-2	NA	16	CASSLDGGRNTGELFF	TGTGCCAGCAGCTTAGACGGCGGGAGGAACACCGGGGAGCTGTTTTTT
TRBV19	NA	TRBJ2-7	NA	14	CASSMGLRGYEQYF	TGTGCCAGTAGTATGGGACTGAGGGGTTACGAGCAGTACTTC
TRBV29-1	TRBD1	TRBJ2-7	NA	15	CSVEAEGQETYEQYF	TGCAGCGTTGAAGCGGAGGGACAGGAGACCTACGAGCAGTACTTC
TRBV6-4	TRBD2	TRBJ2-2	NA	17	CASSETSGSWDTGELFF	TGTGCCAGCAGTGAGACTAGCGGGAGTTGGGACACCGGGGAGCTGTTTTTT
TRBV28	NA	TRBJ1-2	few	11	CASSADYGYTF	TGTGCCAGCAGTGCAGACTATGGCTACACCTTC
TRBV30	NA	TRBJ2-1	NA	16	CAWSGLGLNTYNEQFF	TGTGCCTGGAGCGGCCTTGGGCTTAATACTTACAATGAGCAGTTCTTC
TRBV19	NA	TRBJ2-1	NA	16	CASSPLGERFYNEQFF	TGTGCCAGTAGTCCCCTCGGGGAGCGGTTTTACAATGAGCAGTTCTTC
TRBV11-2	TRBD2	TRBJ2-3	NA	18	CASSLKFGLAGGRDTQYF	TGTGCCAGCAGCTTAAAGTTTGGCTTAGCGGGGGGCAGAGATACGCAGTATTTT
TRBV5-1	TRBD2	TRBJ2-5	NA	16	CASSLGGLAGEETQYF	TGCGCCAGCAGCTTGGGCGGCCTCGCGGGGGAAGAGACCCAGTACTTC
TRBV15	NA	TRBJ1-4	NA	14	CATSRGQFNEKLFF	TGTGCCACCAGCAGAGGACAGTTTAATGAAAAACTGTTTTTT
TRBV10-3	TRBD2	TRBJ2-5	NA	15	CAISATGTSSGTQYF	TGTGCCATCAGTGCAACCGGGACTAGCAGCGGGACCCAGTACTTC
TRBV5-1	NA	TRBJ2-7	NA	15	CASSLGDTRSYEQYF	TGCGCCAGCAGCTTGGGGGACACCCGCTCCTACGAGCAGTACTTC
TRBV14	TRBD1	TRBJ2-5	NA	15	CASSQLQGARETQYF	TGTGCCAGCAGCCAACTTCAGGGGGCGCGGGAGACCCAGTACTTC
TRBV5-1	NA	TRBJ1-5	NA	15	CASSSGEGSNQPQHF	TGCGCCAGCAGCTCAGGGGAAGGTAGTAATCAGCCCCAGCATTTT
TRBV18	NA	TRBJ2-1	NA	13	CASNPGLYNEQFF	TGTGCCAGCAACCCGGGACTCTACAATGAGCAGTTCTTC
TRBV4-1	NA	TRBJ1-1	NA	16	CASSQDGWGLPTEAFF	TGCGCCAGCAGCCAAGATGGGTGGGGACTCCCCACTGAAGCTTTCTTT
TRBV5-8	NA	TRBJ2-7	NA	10	CRRAPYEQYF	TGCAGGAGGGCACCCTACGAGCAGTACTTC
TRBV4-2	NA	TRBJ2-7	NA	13	CASSQQGSYEQYF	TGTGCCAGCAGCCAACAAGGGAGCTACGAGCAGTACTTC
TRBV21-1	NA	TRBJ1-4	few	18	CASISAGSRNATNEKLFF	TGTGCCAGCATCTCGGCGGGGTCCCGCAATGCAACTAATGAAAAACTGTTTTTT
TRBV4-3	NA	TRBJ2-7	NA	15	CASSRTRGRSYEQYF	TGCGCCAGCAGCCGGACTCGTGGGAGATCCTACGAGCAGTACTTC
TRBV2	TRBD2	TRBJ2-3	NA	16	CASSPRTSGSTDTQYF	TGTGCCAGCAGTCCGCGGACTAGCGGGAGCACAGATACGCAGTATTTT
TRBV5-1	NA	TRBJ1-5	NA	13	CASSRDTNQPQHF	TGCGCCAGCAGCCGGGACACCAATCAGCCCCAGCATTTT
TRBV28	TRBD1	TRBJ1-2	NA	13	CASSWDRPYGYTF	TGTGCCAGCAGTTGGGACAGACCCTATGGCTACACCTTC
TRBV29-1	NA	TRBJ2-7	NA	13	CSAILGQTYEQYF	TGCAGCGCCATATTGGGGCAGACCTACGAGCAGTACTTC
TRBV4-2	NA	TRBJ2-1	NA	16	CASSQDRVAVNNEQFF	TGTGCCAGCAGCCAAGATCGAGTAGCGGTAAACAATGAGCAGTTCTTC
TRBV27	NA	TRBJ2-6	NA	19	CASSLFGGRKHAGANVLTF	TGTGCCAGCAGTTTATTCGGGGGACGCAAGCACGCTGGGGCCAACGTCCTGACTTTC
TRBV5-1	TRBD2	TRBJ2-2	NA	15	CASNSLAGATGELFF	TGCGCCAGCAATTCGCTAGCGGGGGCCACCGGGGAGCTGTTTTTT
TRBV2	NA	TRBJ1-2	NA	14	CASSESSGAAGYTF	TGTGCCAGCAGTGAAAGCTCAGGGGCGGCTGGCTACACCTTC
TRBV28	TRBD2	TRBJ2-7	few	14	CAIGRASGRGEQYF	TGTGCCATTGGAAGGGCTAGCGGGAGGGGCGAGCAGTACTTC